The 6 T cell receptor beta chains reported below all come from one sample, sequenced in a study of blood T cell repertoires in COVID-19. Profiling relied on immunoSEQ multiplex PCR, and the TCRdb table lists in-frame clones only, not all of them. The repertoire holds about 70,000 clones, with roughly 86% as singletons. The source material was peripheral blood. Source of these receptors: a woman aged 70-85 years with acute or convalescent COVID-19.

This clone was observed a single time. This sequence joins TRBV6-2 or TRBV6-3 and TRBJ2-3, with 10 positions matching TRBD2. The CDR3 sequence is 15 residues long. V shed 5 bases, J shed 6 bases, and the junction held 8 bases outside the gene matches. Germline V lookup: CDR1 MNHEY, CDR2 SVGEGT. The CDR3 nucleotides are TGTGCCAGCAGTCGAAGCGGGGGGGACGCCGATACGCAGTATTTT. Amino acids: CASSRSGGDADTQYF.

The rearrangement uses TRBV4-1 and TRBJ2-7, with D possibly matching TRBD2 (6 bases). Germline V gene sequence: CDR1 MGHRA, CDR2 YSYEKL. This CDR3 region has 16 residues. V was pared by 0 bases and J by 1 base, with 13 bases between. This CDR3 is CASSQDPVAVSYEQYF. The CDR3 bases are TGCGCCAGCAGCCAAGACCCCGTAGCGGTATCCTACGAGCAGTACTTC.

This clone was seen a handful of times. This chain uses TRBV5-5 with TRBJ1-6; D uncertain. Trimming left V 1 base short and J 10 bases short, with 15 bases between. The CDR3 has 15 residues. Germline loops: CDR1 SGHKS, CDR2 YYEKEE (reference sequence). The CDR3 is CASSLTAGGVSPLHF. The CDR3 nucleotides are TGTGCCAGCAGCTTGACTGCCGGCGGGGTATCACCCCTCCACTTT.

The CDR3 is CAWSLQGLGSPLHF. The DNA of the CDR3 is TGTGCCTGGAGTTTACAGGGTTTAGGCTCACCCCTCCACTTT. The J gene is TRBJ1-6, the V gene TRBV30; weak D call: TRBD1 (6 bases). Germline V gene data show CDR1 as GTSNPN and CDR2 as SVGIG (reference sequence). V was clipped by 2 bases and J by 10 bases, with 15 bases between them. The CDR3 runs 14 residues.

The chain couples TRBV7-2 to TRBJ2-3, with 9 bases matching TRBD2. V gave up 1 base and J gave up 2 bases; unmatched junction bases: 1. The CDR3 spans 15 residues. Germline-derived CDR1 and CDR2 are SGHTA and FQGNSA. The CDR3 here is CASSLVAGDTDTQYF. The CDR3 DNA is TGTGCCAGCAGCTTAGTAGCGGGAGACACAGATACGCAGTATTTT.

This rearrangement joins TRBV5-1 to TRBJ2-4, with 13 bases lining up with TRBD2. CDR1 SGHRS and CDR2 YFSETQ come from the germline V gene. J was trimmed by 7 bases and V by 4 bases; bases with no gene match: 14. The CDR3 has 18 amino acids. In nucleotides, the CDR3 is TGCGCCAGCAGCCCACCACTAGCGGGAGGGCCGGGTTCCAACATTCAGTACTTC. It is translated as CASSPPLAGGPGSNIQYF.